The 29 T cell receptor beta chains listed next were all sequenced from one sample in a study of PD-L1 blockade in urothelial cancer. The protocol was immunoSEQ multiplex PCR, while the TCRdb copy is restricted to in-frame clones and leaves out a portion. Of 120,000 or so clones in the sample, more than 70% were seen once. Time point given: peripheral blood 6 weeks after treatment start. This specimen was PBMCs, taken around atezolizumab (anti-PD-L1) treatment. These receptors all come from a man in his fifties or sixties with urothelial cancer.

The rearrangement uses TRBV5-1 and TRBJ2-7, with 9 bases fitting TRBD2. V shed 2 bases and J 5 bases; nucleotides not matched to a gene: 2. Germline CDR1 is SGHRS and CDR2 is YFSETQ. This CDR3 contains 13 residues. CDR3 in amino acids: CASSFPSGDEQYF. CDR3 sequence (DNA): TGCGCCAGCAGCTTCCCTAGCGGGGACGAGCAGTACTTC.

The V and J genes are TRBV5-4 and TRBJ2-7, with 13 nucleotides matching TRBD2. This CDR3 spans 15 amino acids. V gave up 2 bases and J gave up 6 bases; unmatched junction bases: 5. From germline, CDR1 is SGHNT and CDR2 YYREEE (reference sequence). For the CDR3, the DNA is TGTGCCAGCAGCTTAGGACTAGCGGGAGCGGGCGAGCAGTACTTC. Its protein product is CASSLGLAGAGEQYF.

The V call is TRBV6-5, the J call TRBJ2-1; D ambiguous. The CDR3 totals 15 residues. With 0 bases removed from V and 8 bases from J, the gap between germline ends came to 14 bases. From germline, CDR1 is MNHEY and CDR2 SVGAGI. The CDR3 sequence is CASSYSRTRGDEQFF. Written as DNA, the CDR3 is TGTGCCAGCAGTTACTCGAGAACTCGCGGCGATGAGCAGTTCTTC.

The chain combines TRBV25-1 with TRBJ2-3, with a tentative D call TRBD1 (5 bases). The CDR3 totals 13 residues. The germline V gene encodes CDR1 MGHDK and CDR2 SYGVNS. V lost 4 bases to trimming and J lost 4 bases, with 9 bases between them. CDR3 loop: CASSADSADTQYF. CDR3 nucleotides: TGTGCCAGCAGTGCCGACAGTGCAGATACGCAGTATTTT.

V gene TRBV5-1 combines with J gene TRBJ2-1; D is undetermined. Germline V gives CDR1 SGHRS, CDR2 YFSETQ. This CDR3 is 15 amino acids long. Trimming left V 1 base short and J 0 bases short, with 8 bases between. CDR3 amino acids: CASSLSAASYNEQFF. CDR3 sequence (DNA): TGCGCCAGCAGCTTGTCTGCGGCCTCCTACAATGAGCAGTTCTTC. Full variable domain (outside the CDR3, taken from reference TRBV5-1 and TRBJ2-1): KAGVTQTPRYLIKTRGQQVTLSCSPISGHRSVSWYQQTPGQGLQFLFEYFSETQRNKGNFPGRFSGRQFSNSRSEMNVSTLELGDSALYLCASSLSAASYNEQFFGPGTRLTVL.

This chain links TRBV27 with TRBJ2-4; 7 bases match TRBD2. The CDR3 totals 15 residues. V lost 6 bases, J lost 1 base, and 6 bases stayed unmatched. Germline V gene sequence: CDR1 MNHEY, CDR2 SMNVEV (reference sequence). The chain's CDR3 is CASSPLSGAKNIQYF. CDR3 in DNA: TGTGCCAGCAGCCCTCTTAGCGGGGCCAAAAACATTCAGTACTTC.

The V and J genes are TRBV27 and TRBJ1-2, with 10 bases lining up with TRBD1. Unmatched junction bases numbered 13, after V lost 5 bases and J lost 7 bases. Germline V gives CDR1 MNHEY, CDR2 SMNVEV (reference sequence). The CDR3 has 16 residues. The CDR3 loop is CASSLGQGWGIFGYTF. For the CDR3, the DNA is TGTGCCAGCAGTCTGGGACAGGGGTGGGGGATTTTTGGCTACACCTTC.

The sample holds a few counts of this clone. V usage is TRBV6-4 and J usage is TRBJ1-1; D not certain. The V end lost 0 bases, the J end lost 6 bases, and 14 bases lay between the germline ends. The CDR3 is made up of 15 amino acids. Per the germline V gene, CDR1 is MRHNA and CDR2 is SNTAGT. The CDR3 nucleotides read TGTGCCAGCAGTGACTCGCGGGAACCTGGGGCTGAAGCTTTCTTT. This encodes CASSDSREPGAEAFF.

This rearrangement joins TRBV6-4 to TRBJ2-2, with TRBD1 identical over 7 bases. The CDR3 totals 15 residues. The J segment lost 6 bases and the V segment lost 6 bases, leaving 10 bases of the junction unmatched. The germline gives CDR1 MRHNA, CDR2 SNTAGT. The CDR3 DNA is TGTGCCAGCAGGAGTGAAGGGGGCGCAGCCGGGGAGCTGTTTTTT. This gives the protein CASRSEGGAAGELFF.

The rearrangement uses TRBV4-2 and TRBJ2-5; no clear D. The CDR3 extends over 13 amino acids. V was trimmed by 0 bases and J by 6 bases, leaving 8 bases between them. In germline, CDR1 is LGHNA, CDR2 YNFKEQ. The CDR3, as DNA: TGTGCCAGCAGCCAAGAAGGCGGAAAGACCCAGTACTTC. Amino acids: CASSQEGGKTQYF.

In its sample, this clone was seen once. The V and J genes are TRBV4-2 and TRBJ2-1; TRBD2 is a possible D gene (5 bases). CDR1 and CDR2 (germline): LGHNA, YNFKEQ. The V end was cut by 1 base, the J end by 6 bases, with 7 bases between. This CDR3 contains 13 residues. CDR3 sequence (DNA): TGTGCCAGCAGCCAAGCGGGGAGCAATGAGCAGTTCTTC. The encoded protein is CASSQAGSNEQFF.

V and J are TRBV6-5 and TRBJ1-3; 7 bases align to TRBD1. Germline-derived CDR1 and CDR2 are MNHEY and SVGAGI. CDR3 length equals 14 residues. V was pared by 5 bases and J by 2 bases, with 3 bases of the junction left unmatched. DNA of the CDR3: TGTGCCAGCAGTCCCCAGGGGGCTGGAAACACCATATATTTT. Translated, it gives CASSPQGAGNTIYF.

This clone was observed a single time. V gene TRBV18 combines with J gene TRBJ1-3; D may be TRBD1 (6 bases). Looked up from germline, CDR1 is KGHSH and CDR2 is LQKENI. CDR3 length equals 15 residues. Trimming took 5 bases from V and 0 from J, leaving 11 bases between them. The CDR3 loop is CASSTGPHSGNTIYF. The CDR3 DNA reads TGTGCCAGCTCAACAGGGCCCCACTCTGGAAACACCATATATTTT.

This chain connects TRBV6-6 to TRBJ1-5; D uncertain. The CDR3 length is 13 residues. Germline values: CDR1 MNHNY, CDR2 SVGAGI (reference sequence). V gave up 9 bases and J gave up 2 bases, with 11 bases separating them. CDR3 protein: CASGSAGNQPQHF. The CDR3 DNA reads TGTGCCAGTGGGAGCGCGGGCAATCAGCCCCAGCATTTT.

The chain combines TRBV5-5 with TRBJ2-1; 7 positions match TRBD1. Trimming removed 3 bases from V and 1 base from J; junction bases left unmatched: 4. The CDR3 covers 15 residues. From germline, CDR1 is SGHKS and CDR2 YYEKEE (reference sequence). This chain's CDR3 is CASSSSTGSYNEQFF. The CDR3 DNA is TGTGCCAGCAGCTCCTCGACAGGGTCCTACAATGAGCAGTTCTTC.

The chain joins TRBV6-1 to TRBJ1-2; 9 positions agree with TRBD1. The germline gives CDR1 MNHNS, CDR2 SASEGT. V dropped 0 bases and J dropped 8; count of bases not matched to a gene: 4. The CDR3 extends over 14 amino acids. CDR3 amino acids: CASSEAGQGQGYTF. DNA for the CDR3: TGTGCCAGCAGTGAAGCCGGACAGGGGCAGGGCTACACCTTC.

V gene TRBV2 combines with J gene TRBJ2-1, with 8 bases fitting TRBD2. Germline loops: CDR1 SNHLY, CDR2 FYNNEI. After removal of 4 bases from V and 3 bases from J, the junction contained 2 bases not matched to a gene. This CDR3 has 14 amino acids. CDR3 sequence: CASSALADYNEQFF. The CDR3 DNA reads as TGTGCCAGCAGTGCACTAGCGGACTACAATGAGCAGTTCTTC.

CDR3 sequence reads: CASSLNGGGNSNQPQHF. The DNA for the CDR3 is TGTGCCAGCAGTTTGAATGGGGGGGGCAATAGCAATCAGCCCCAGCATTTT. The chain recombines TRBV28 with TRBJ1-5; maybe TRBD1 (6 bases). The ends were cut back, 3 bases at V and 0 bases at J, with 15 bases in the middle. This CDR3 comprises 17 residues. Germline-derived CDR1 and CDR2 are MDHEN and SYDVKM.

The gene calls are TRBV28 and TRBJ2-7; 7 bases fit TRBD1. CDR1 and CDR2 from the germline V gene are MDHEN and SYDVKM. Unmatched junction bases numbered 8, after V lost 7 bases and J lost 2 bases. This CDR3 has 14 amino acids. The CDR3 spells CASIGTERAYEQYF. CDR3 nucleotides: TGTGCCAGCATAGGGACAGAACGAGCCTACGAGCAGTACTTC.

This chain connects TRBV9 to TRBJ2-3; 12 nucleotides line up with TRBD2. J was trimmed by 0 bases and V by 4 bases; bases with no gene match: 3. CDR1 SGDLS and CDR2 YYNGEE come from the germline V gene. This CDR3 is built from 16 residues. As DNA, the CDR3 is TGTGCCAGCAGCACTGGGACTAGCGGGAGCACAGATACGCAGTATTTT. It encodes CASSTGTSGSTDTQYF. The complete variable domain, with remaining parts taken from reference TRBV9 and TRBJ2-3, reads DSGVTQTPKHLITATGQRVTLRCSPRSGDLSVYWYQQSLDQGLQFLIQYYNGEERAKGNILERFSAQQFPDLHSELNLSSLELGDSALYFCASSTGTSGSTDTQYFGPGTRLTVL.

The chain combines TRBV28 with TRBJ2-7; 9 bases line up with TRBD1. Germline CDR1 is MDHEN and CDR2 is SYDVKM. This CDR3 has 16 amino acids. With V trimmed by 1 base and J by 7 bases, 11 bases remained unmatched. CDR3 sequence (DNA): TGTGCCAGCAGTTTATCGGGGACAGGGAGGAGAGGGGAGCAGTACTTC. Its translation: CASSLSGTGRRGEQYF.

The V gene is TRBV28, the J gene TRBJ1-1, with TRBD1 matching over 8 bases. Losses at the gene ends were 4 bases for V and 5 bases for J; bases not matched to a gene: 9. Germline V gene data show CDR1 as MDHEN and CDR2 as SYDVKM. The CDR3 is 15 amino acids. CDR3 sequence (DNA): TGTGCCAGCAGTTCCCGGACAGGGTGGTGGACTGAAGCTTTCTTT. Translation: CASSSRTGWWTEAFF.

This clone appeared once. The sample has other DNA sequences that encode this CDR3 too. The chain couples TRBV28 to TRBJ2-6, with D uncertain. CDR3 length: 14 residues. V lost 8 bases and J 0 bases, leaving 8 bases between the germline ends. Germline V gives CDR1 MDHEN, CDR2 SYDVKM. The CDR3 sequence: CASRTSSGANVLTF. CDR3 sequence (DNA): TGTGCCAGCCGCACTTCCTCTGGGGCCAACGTCCTGACTTTC.

This chain uses TRBV9 with TRBJ2-5; 9 positions match TRBD2. The CDR3 sequence is 15 residues long. Germline V lookup: CDR1 SGDLS, CDR2 YYNGEE. V shed 2 bases, J shed 1 base, and the junction held 3 bases outside the gene matches. The chain's CDR3 is CASSVGGRAQETQYF. CDR3 DNA sequence: TGTGCCAGCAGCGTGGGCGGGAGGGCCCAAGAGACCCAGTACTTC.

V usage is TRBV7-2 and J usage is TRBJ2-1; maybe TRBD2 (5 bases). This CDR3 has 15 amino acids. Per germline, CDR1 SGHTA and CDR2 FQGNSA. V was trimmed by 5 bases and J by 6 bases, leaving 17 bases between them. The DNA for the CDR3 is TGTGCCAGCAGCCGGGAACCTCAAACTTCCAATGAGCAGTTCTTC. Amino acids: CASSREPQTSNEQFF.

The chain has TRBV5-1 and TRBJ2-7; a possible D gene is TRBD2 (6 bases). CDR1 is SGHRS and CDR2 is YFSETQ in the germline V gene. Trimming removed 4 bases at V and 0 bases at J, with 17 bases between. CDR3 length: 16 amino acids. CDR3 nucleotide sequence: TGCGCCAGCAGCGGAGGGACGGCCGTATCCTCCTACGAGCAGTACTTC. It encodes CASSGGTAVSSYEQYF.

J is TRBJ2-3 and V is TRBV27; weak D call: TRBD1 (5 bases). Germline V lookup: CDR1 MNHEY, CDR2 SMNVEV (reference sequence). The CDR3 contains 16 residues. The V end was cut by 4 bases, the J end by 0 bases, with 14 bases between. CDR3 nucleotides: TGTGCCAGCAGTTATGACAGTAGCCCTAGCACAGATACGCAGTATTTT. Protein: CASSYDSSPSTDTQYF.

The genes are TRBV15 and TRBJ1-2; TRBD1 agrees at 7 bases. The CDR3 runs 13 residues. V shed 5 bases and J 4 bases; nucleotides not matched to a gene: 4. Per germline, CDR1 LNHNV and CDR2 YYDKDF (reference sequence). CDR3 sequence (DNA): TGTGCCACCAGCCCACAGGGGTCCTATGGCTACACCTTC. Its translation is CATSPQGSYGYTF.

The count of this clone is one. The chain couples TRBV11-2 to TRBJ2-1; TRBD2 matches at 7 bases. With V trimmed by 1 base and J by 9 bases, 6 bases remained unmatched. Germline V gene sequence: CDR1 SGHAT, CDR2 FQNNGV. This CDR3 has 14 amino acids. The CDR3 loop is CASSLGLAVFEQFF. CDR3 sequence (DNA): TGTGCCAGCAGCTTAGGGCTAGCGGTATTTGAGCAGTTCTTC.